This TCR beta chain was retrieved from a study of preoperative IRX-2 immunotherapy in early breast cancer. Sequencing was performed with immunoSEQ multiplex PCR; in TCRdb, only in-frame clones are kept and a portion is missing. The sample lists around 34,000 clones; roughly 87% were seen once. CDR1 LNHDA and CDR2 SQIVND come from the germline V gene (reference sequence). The ends were cut back, 0 bases at V and 1 base at J, with 6 bases in the middle. The CDR3 extends over 14 amino acids. Treatment given: preoperative locoregional IRX-2 cytokine immunotherapy. Samples came from a phase Ib trial of preoperative locoregional IRX-2 cytokine immunotherapy.

The V and J genes are TRBV19 and TRBJ1-1; D call uncertain. This receptor was obtained from a human donor with breast cancer. The starting material was lymph node tissue, obtained from a patient treated with IRX-2 immunotherapy. This chain's CDR3 is CASSIDPGNTEAFF. DNA of the CDR3: TGTGCCAGTAGTATAGACCCGGGGAACACTGAAGCTTTCTTT. Complete variable domain (other parts from reference TRBV19 and TRBJ1-1): DGGITQSPKYLFRKEGQNVTLSCEQNLNHDAMYWYRQDPGQGLRLIYYSQIVNDFQKGDIAEGYSVSREKKESFPLTVTSAQKNPTAFYLCASSIDPGNTEAFFGQGTRLTVV.